Below are 5 T cell receptor beta chains sequenced from a single sample in a study of blood T cell repertoires in COVID-19. Libraries were prepared by immunoSEQ multiplex PCR; TCRdb keeps only in-frame clonotypes and omits some of them. The sample holds under 300,000 clones, approximately 90% seen once. Sequenced sample: peripheral blood. The receptor source for this set is a woman aged 40 to 50 who had recovered from COVID-19.

The rearrangement uses TRBV19 and TRBJ2-4; 10 nucleotides line up with TRBD1. The CDR3 is made up of 17 amino acids. V lost 5 bases and J lost 0; bases outside the gene matches: 7. The V gene's germline CDR1 is LNHDA and CDR2 SQIVND (reference sequence). CDR3 in amino acids: CASSLRTGGLAKNIQYF. The CDR3 DNA follows: TGTGCCAGTAGTCTCCGGACAGGGGGGCTAGCCAAAAACATTCAGTACTTC.

This sequence joins TRBV30 and TRBJ1-5; D might be TRBD1 (5 bases). Between the trimmed V and J ends, which lost 1 base and 5 bases, there was a span of 9 bases. Germline CDR1 reads GTSNPN; CDR2 reads SVGIG (reference sequence). This CDR3 comprises 13 residues. CDR3 sequence reads: CAWSAGNDQPQHF. The CDR3 DNA follows: TGTGCCTGGAGTGCAGGGAACGATCAGCCCCAGCATTTT.

The chain has TRBV5-4 and TRBJ2-7, with a possible D match to TRBD2 (6 bases). V lost 0 bases to trimming and J lost 0 bases, with 13 bases between them. CDR3 length: 16 residues. The V gene's germline CDR1 is SGHNT and CDR2 YYREEE (reference sequence). The DNA for the CDR3 is TGTGCCAGCAGCTTGGCCGGAGGGACGGGCTCCTACGAGCAGTACTTC. As protein: CASSLAGGTGSYEQYF.

The rearrangement uses TRBV6-9 and TRBJ2-7; TRBD1 agrees at 12 bases. The junction had 6 bases not matched to a gene; V was cut back by 6 bases and J by 3 bases. Germline CDR1 and CDR2: MNHGY and SVAAGI. The CDR3 sequence is 15 residues long. CDR3 sequence reads: CASRPGTGGFYEQYF. CDR3 DNA: TGTGCCAGCAGACCCGGGACAGGGGGCTTCTACGAGCAGTACTTC.

The chain joins TRBV10-1 to TRBJ1-2; possibly TRBD1 for D (5 bases). The CDR3 has 13 residues. Germline V gives CDR1 WNHNN, CDR2 SYGVQD (reference sequence). Trimming stripped 4 bases from V and 8 bases from J, with 14 bases between. CDR3 residues: CASSGTSFKGYTF. CDR3 DNA: TGCGCCAGCAGTGGGACATCCTTTAAGGGCTACACCTTC.